This is a list of T cell receptor beta chains from one sample in a study of HIV-infected patients and healthy controls. TCRdb reprocessed the 5' RACE reads with MiXCR, giving one entry per CDR3 protein. In the table there are 18,000 or so distinct CDR3 sequences, more than 10% of which are singletons. Sequences were obtained from blood. These receptors came from an adult in good health. Each CDR3 is given with its conserved first and last residue. The D gene is left open where the match is weak. Some rows mark clone size as missing; the rest say once, few, many or name a class of expanded clone.

TRBJ1-3	.	few	TRBV18	CASQAGTRGNTIYF	TGTGCCAGCCAAGCCGGGACAAGAGGAAACACCATATATTTT
TRBJ1-4	.	.	TRBV7-2	CASSLSARQSNEKLFF	TGTGCCAGCAGCTTAAGCGCCCGACAGAGTAATGAAAAACTGTTTTTT
TRBJ1-4	.	medium-sized	TRBV4-3	CASSQDRQFNEKLFF	TGCGCCAGCAGCCAAGACCGACAGTTTAATGAAAAACTGTTTTTT
TRBJ2-1	.	.	TRBV12-3/TRBV12-4	CASSLTGVQQFF	TGTGCCAGCAGTTTAACGGGGGTACAGCAGTTCTTC
TRBJ2-6	.	medium-sized	TRBV5-6	CASSLAGGANVLTF	TGTGCCAGCAGCTTGGCCGGTGGGGCCAACGTCCTGACTTTC
TRBJ2-3	TRBD1	many	TRBV29-1	CSVSGQGIWTDTQYF	TGCAGCGTTTCCGGACAGGGCATTTGGACAGATACGCAGTATTTT
TRBJ2-3	.	many	TRBV7-2	CASTKGRSDTQYF	TGTGCCAGCACCAAAGGGAGGTCAGATACGCAGTATTTT
TRBJ2-3	TRBD2	.	TRBV7-2	CASSSAQKRGWTDTQYF	TGTGCCAGCAGCTCCGCCCAAAAGCGGGGGTGGACAGATACGCAGTATTTT
TRBJ1-1	.	.	TRBV5-1	CASSLEGSGETEAFF	TGCGCCAGCAGCTTGGAGGGTTCGGGGGAAACTGAAGCTTTCTTT
TRBJ2-7	TRBD1	many	TRBV29-1	CSVDPGQGVNEQYF	TGCAGCGTTGACCCTGGGCAGGGGGTAAACGAGCAGTACTTC
TRBJ2-7	.	many	TRBV6-2/TRBV6-3	CASSYWSGPVLTYEQYF	TGTGCCAGCAGTTACTGGTCCGGGCCAGTTCTAACCTACGAGCAGTACTTC
TRBJ2-3	.	.	TRBV7-9	CASGETGVTDTQYF	TGTGCCAGCGGTGAGACAGGAGTCACAGATACGCAGTATTTT
TRBJ1-5	.	.	TRBV2	CASSEVSDNQPQHF	TGTGCCAGCAGTGAAGTGTCAGACAATCAGCCCCAGCATTTT
TRBJ1-1	.	many	TRBV19	CASSKTPANTEAFF	TGTGCCAGTAGTAAAACCCCGGCGAACACTGAAGCTTTCTTT
TRBJ2-3	.	many	TRBV19	CASNPRFTDTQYF	TGTGCCAGTAATCCCAGGTTCACAGATACGCAGTATTTT
TRBJ1-5	.	many	TRBV6-5	CASSYSTNQPQHF	TGTGCCAGCAGTTACTCCACTAATCAGCCCCAGCATTTT
TRBJ1-5	.	medium-sized	TRBV28	CASSPPNSNQPQHF	TGTGCCAGCAGTCCCCCCAATAGCAATCAGCCCCAGCATTTT
TRBJ2-1	.	many	TRBV12-3/TRBV12-4	CASSDRSVDEQFF	TGTGCCAGCAGTGACCGCTCGGTCGATGAGCAGTTCTTC
TRBJ2-2	.	.	TRBV4-1	CASSQVGRGPANTGELFF	TGCGCCAGCAGCCAAGTAGGCCGGGGCCCCGCGAACACCGGGGAGCTGTTTTTT
TRBJ1-1	.	medium-sized	TRBV28	CASTTQRSRIIGNTEAFF	TGTGCCAGCACCACCCAAAGGAGCAGGATTATAGGGAACACTGAAGCTTTCTTT
TRBJ1-6	.	many	TRBV9	CASSVASSGSPLHF	TGTGCCAGCAGCGTAGCCAGCTCTGGGTCACCCCTCCACTTT
TRBJ2-6	TRBD2	.	TRBV18	CASSPPERGTSGANVLTF	TGTGCCAGCTCACCACCCGAGCGGGGGACCTCTGGGGCCAACGTCCTGACTTTC
TRBJ2-1	.	many	TRBV6-6	CASRFELSSGSRNEQFF	TGTGCCAGCCGGTTTGAGCTTAGCTCAGGCAGCCGCAATGAGCAGTTCTTC
TRBJ2-1	TRBD2	.	TRBV12-3/TRBV12-4	CASSPGGLADYNEQFF	TGTGCCAGCAGTCCCGGAGGACTAGCGGATTACAATGAGCAGTTCTTC
TRBJ2-5	.	.	TRBV28	CASSPPQETQYF	TGTGCCAGCAGCCCTCCACAAGAGACCCAGTACTTC
TRBJ1-1	.	many	TRBV27	CASSFRFNTEAFF	TGTGCCAGCAGTTTCAGATTCAACACTGAAGCTTTCTTT
TRBJ1-2	TRBD1	many	TRBV5-4	CASSLAAGGYGYTF	TGTGCCAGCAGCTTGGCGGCAGGGGGGTATGGCTACACCTTC
TRBJ2-3	.	many	TRBV7-2	CASSLSTHTQYF	TGTGCCAGCAGCTTGAGCACGCATACGCAGTATTTT
TRBJ1-3	.	many	TRBV6-5	CASSPAAFSGNTIYF	TGTGCCAGCAGTCCCGCAGCTTTCTCTGGAAACACCATATATTTT
TRBJ1-1	TRBD1	few	TRBV12-3/TRBV12-4	CASSSYRGNTEAFF	TGTGCCAGCAGTTCTTACAGGGGGAACACTGAAGCTTTCTTT
TRBJ1-1	TRBD1	many	TRBV12-3/TRBV12-4	CASSWSPGTALRIAFF	TGTGCCAGCAGTTGGTCTCCCGGGACAGCCCTGCGTATTGCTTTCTTT
TRBJ2-1	TRBD2	many	TRBV7-9	CASSSVPGLAGTNNEQFF	TGTGCCAGCAGCTCCGTCCCGGGACTAGCGGGGACAAACAATGAGCAGTTCTTC
TRBJ2-2	.	many	TRBV24-1	CATSDLRSGWRPDNTGELFF	TGTGCCACCAGTGATTTGAGGTCGGGATGGCGCCCAGATAACACCGGGGAGCTGTTTTTT
TRBJ2-5	TRBD1	medium-sized	TRBV20-1	CSARDRGRSARTQYF	TGCAGTGCTCGAGACAGGGGGCGGTCGGCGAGGACCCAGTACTTC
TRBJ1-4	TRBD1	.	TRBV6-1	CASSRQGDEKLFF	TGTGCCAGCAGTCGACAGGGGGACGAAAAACTGTTTTTT
TRBJ1-2	.	many	TRBV11-2	CASSRQTSYGYTF	TGTGCCAGCAGCCGACAGACTTCCTATGGCTACACCTTC
TRBJ2-1	.	many	TRBV9	CASSYEQWNANEQFF	TGTGCCAGCAGCTATGAACAGTGGAATGCAAATGAGCAGTTCTTC
TRBJ2-5	TRBD2	many	TRBV4-2	CASSQDRGGGAETQYF	TGTGCCAGCAGCCAAGATCGCGGGGGGGGGGCAGAGACCCAGTACTTC
TRBJ2-5	TRBD1	.	TRBV4-3	CASSRTTGLQTQYF	TGCGCCAGCAGCCGGACGACAGGGTTGCAGACCCAGTACTTC
TRBJ2-3	.	once	TRBV29-1	CSVVGGGGYTQYF	TGCAGCGTTGTGGGGGGGGGCGGTTATACGCAGTATTTT
TRBJ2-2	.	medium-sized	TRBV27	CASSFWRRGTGELFF	TGTGCCAGCAGTTTCTGGAGGAGGGGCACCGGGGAGCTGTTTTTT
TRBJ1-3	.	many	TRBV12-3/TRBV12-4	CASSRLSSGNTIYF	TGTGCCAGCAGTAGACTAAGCTCTGGAAACACCATATATTTT
TRBJ1-4	TRBD1	.	TRBV9	CASSVEPGQGSEKLFF	TGTGCCAGCAGCGTTGAACCGGGACAGGGTAGTGAAAAACTGTTTTTT
TRBJ1-1	.	few	TRBV28	CASSLAGHTEAFF	TGTGCCAGCAGTTTAGCGGGGCACACTGAAGCTTTCTTT
TRBJ2-5	TRBD2	medium-sized	TRBV18	CASSPLGGPDETQYF	TGTGCCAGCTCACCCCTGGGAGGGCCGGACGAGACCCAGTACTTC